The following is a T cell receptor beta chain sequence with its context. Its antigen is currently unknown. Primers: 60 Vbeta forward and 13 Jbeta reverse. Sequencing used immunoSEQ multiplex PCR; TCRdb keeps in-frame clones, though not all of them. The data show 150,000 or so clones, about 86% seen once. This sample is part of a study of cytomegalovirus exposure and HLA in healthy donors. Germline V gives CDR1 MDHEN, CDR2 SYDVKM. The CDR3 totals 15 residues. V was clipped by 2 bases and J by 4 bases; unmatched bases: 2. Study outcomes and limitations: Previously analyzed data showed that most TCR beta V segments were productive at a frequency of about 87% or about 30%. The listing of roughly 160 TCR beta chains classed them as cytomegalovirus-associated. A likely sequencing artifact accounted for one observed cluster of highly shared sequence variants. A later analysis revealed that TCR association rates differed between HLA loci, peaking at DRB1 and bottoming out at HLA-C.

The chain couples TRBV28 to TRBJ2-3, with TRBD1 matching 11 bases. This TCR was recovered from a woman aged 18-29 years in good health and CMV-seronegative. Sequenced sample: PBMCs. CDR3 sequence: CASSLRGQGADTQYF. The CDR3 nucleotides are TGTGCCAGCAGTTTAAGGGGACAGGGGGCAGATACGCAGTATTTT.